Reported below is one TCR beta chain. This clonotype was seen repeatedly, ten times or more. This clone's antigen is unknown. Per-nucleotide qualities are absent, and no much larger clonotype sits a single base away. Library creation used multiplex PCR. Instrument used: Illumina HiSeq 4000. CDR3 regions were amplified by Arm-PCR with iRepertoire HTBI primers to construct TCR beta libraries. Before sequencing, the PCR products went through gel purification. In the source study's methods: Gene usage analysis of CDR3 amino acid clonotypes relied on the 60 or so TRBV and around 13 TRBJ segments identified across samples. Filtered high-quality paired reads were merged into contigs using COPE and FqMerger. Contigs were aligned with BLAST to IMGT TRBV, TRBD and TRBJ reference genes, and CDR3 was defined per IMGT. Any clonotype with a frequency above 0.1% was counted as a highly expanded clone. Repertoire diversity was measured by Shannon entropy, and V-J evenness by the Gini coefficient. Public clonotypes were defined as clonotypes shared by more than one individual. TCRdb's own reprocessing of the public reads used fastp at Q25 and MiXCR and kept productive beta chains. Rows are unified per CDR3 protein, each entry keeping the most common DNA and genes. The V and J calls here are based on TCRdb, not the publication. Recorded for this sample are about 660,000 distinct CDR3 sequences; 25% to 35% of them occurred a single time. Jointly, the top ten make up roughly 40% of the sample.

This specimen comes from a study of regulatory T cells in long-lasting Graves disease (dated by TCRdb to the early 2020s). The study in broad terms: Persistent Graves' disease was defined as antithyroid drug treatment for over 5 years with persistently positive TSH receptor autoantibodies. The study was registered as a clinical trial and conducted in China. A total of around 35 samples underwent TCR sequencing: about 13 from persistent and some 20 from newly diagnosed Graves' disease patients. Peripheral blood TCR sequencing and RNA sequencing compared persistent Graves' disease patients with newly diagnosed Graves' disease patients. On average, persistent Graves' disease patients in the clinical cohort had been on antithyroid drugs for around ten years.

What the study reported, not specific to this receptor: Sequencing and analysis were restricted to the TCR beta chain. The study examined only peripheral blood because the primary lesion, thyroid tissue, could not be accessed. Patients with persistent disease shared more public clonotypes (about 3,000) than newly diagnosed patients did (around 1,000). The small sample size was acknowledged by the authors as a limitation that may reduce accuracy. Compared with newly diagnosed patients, patients with persistent Graves' disease had lower TCR Shannon entropy and fewer highly expanded clones, which suggests clonal expansion. Preferential use of TRBV28, TRBJ1-2 and TRBJ2-5 was observed in persistent disease, whereas TRBV20-1 and TRBJ2-1 were favored in newly diagnosed disease.

The intended sense of this specimen's time point label: persistent/refractory GD, antithyroid drugs over 5 years with positive TRAb. For both TCR sequencing and RNA sequencing, RNA was extracted from PBMCs using TRIzol. The diagnosis of Graves' disease was made according to American Thyroid Association guidelines. Recruitment of patients was carried out at an endocrinology department in Xi'an, China. From each patient, around 9 milliliters of peripheral blood was collected into an EDTA anticoagulant tube. PBMCs were isolated by Ficoll Paque Plus density gradient separation without further T cell sorting. RNA quality was checked with an Agilent 2100 Bioanalyzer and agarose gel, and concentration with a NanoDrop 2000. The CDR3 covers 14 residues, taking in both the cysteine and the phenylalanine. The only DNA kept is the CDR3, 42 bases in frame from the first base. Compared with germline, V lacks 6 bases and J lacks 7 bases; bases without a gene match: 9.

The chain is assembled from TRBV12-3 or TRBV12-4 and TRBJ1-2; 9 central bases correspond to TRBD1. The sample consisted of peripheral blood mononuclear cells (PBMCs), taken when the disease was refractory, from a patient treated with antithyroid drugs. The clonotype comes from a female donor with Graves disease. The DNA sequence is TGTGCCAGCAGCCCTAGGGGACAGGGAGGTGGCTACACCTTC. The translation is CASSPRGQGGGYTF.